These 19 T cell receptor beta chains came from one sample sequenced in a study of graft-versus-host responses after intestinal transplantation. TCRdb's copy holds only in-frame clones and misses some; the assay was immunoSEQ multiplex PCR. This table holds over 60,000 clones, around nine tenths found once. Processed graft tissue released its intraepithelial and lamina propria lymphocytes. The source material was ileum tissue, sampled more than 350 days after transplant. The receptors here all came from a human patient who received an intestinal transplant, so some T cells may come from the graft donor.

This clone was seen only once. This rearrangement joins TRBV6-5 to TRBJ2-7; D is uncertain. V lost 2 bases to trimming and J lost 3 bases, with 8 bases between them. The germline CDR1 and CDR2 sequences are MNHEY and SVGAGI. The CDR3 length is 13 residues. CDR3 bases: TGTGCCAGCAGTTACGGCTCCTTCTACGAGCAGTACTTC. Its translation is CASSYGSFYEQYF.

V is TRBV19 and J is TRBJ2-7, with D perhaps TRBD2 (5 bases). CDR3 length equals 15 residues. CDR1 and CDR2 from the germline V gene are LNHDA and SQIVND (reference sequence). The V gene lost 1 base and the J gene lost 3 bases, with 13 bases spanning the gap. CDR3 sequence reads: CASSIASGYDYEQYF. The CDR3 DNA sequence: TGTGCCAGTAGTATAGCCTCGGGGTACGACTACGAGCAGTACTTC.

This clone came up a few times. This CDR3 reads CASSSRQGANTGELFF. The CDR3 DNA reads as TGCGCCAGCAGCTCCAGACAGGGGGCGAACACCGGGGAGCTGTTTTTT. The V and J genes are TRBV5-1 and TRBJ2-2, with 9 bases that match TRBD1. The CDR3 runs 16 residues. Germline CDR1 SGHRS, CDR2 YFSETQ. V lost 3 bases to trimming and J lost 0 bases; unmatched junction nucleotides: 3.

The chain recombines TRBV29-1 with TRBJ2-1, with TRBD1 matching over 9 bases. V lost 7 bases, J lost 4 bases, and 8 bases stayed unmatched. This CDR3 spans 14 amino acids. The germline gives CDR1 SQVTM, CDR2 ANQGSEA. In DNA, the CDR3 is TGCAGCGCCCCTGGCGGGACAGGGTACAATGAGCAGTTCTTC. It encodes CSAPGGTGYNEQFF.

The genes are TRBV11-2 and TRBJ2-2; TRBD2 matches at 7 bases. Germline V CDR1 and CDR2: SGHAT, FQNNGV. V shed 4 bases and J 1 base; nucleotides not matched to a gene: 9. The CDR3 sequence is 17 residues long. The CDR3: CASSSIWGGENTGELFF. The CDR3 DNA reads as TGTGCCAGCAGCTCCATATGGGGGGGTGAGAACACCGGGGAGCTGTTTTTT.

In nucleotides, the CDR3 is TGTGCCAGCAGCGTAGTAGGGACAGGGAGCACAGATACGCAGTATTTT. Its protein is CASSVVGTGSTDTQYF. The V gene is TRBV9, the J gene TRBJ2-3; 9 positions match TRBD1. Germline V gene sequence: CDR1 SGDLS, CDR2 YYNGEE. The CDR3 runs to 16 residues. V lost 0 bases and J lost 0; bases outside the gene matches: 2.

The chain is built from TRBV5-4 and TRBJ2-3, with 7 bases identical to TRBD2. The CDR3 loop spans 16 amino acids. Germline V CDR1 and CDR2: SGHNT, YYREEE (reference sequence). After removal of 1 base from V and 0 bases from J, the junction contained 5 bases not matched to a gene. The CDR3 sequence is CASSLKVGGSTDTQYF. The DNA for the CDR3 is TGTGCCAGCAGCTTGAAGGTGGGGGGGAGCACAGATACGCAGTATTTT.

This sequence joins TRBV13 and TRBJ2-7, with 11 bases identical to TRBD1. With 5 bases clipped from V and 1 base from J, the junction kept 4 bases outside the gene matches. The CDR3 totals 15 residues. Germline V CDR1 and CDR2: PRHDT, FYEKMQ (reference sequence). The CDR3 spells CASSARDRGSYEQYF. CDR3 DNA: TGTGCCAGCAGCGCCCGGGACAGGGGGTCCTACGAGCAGTACTTC.

The chain is built from TRBV30 and TRBJ1-4; TRBD1 agrees at 9 bases. This CDR3 region has 15 residues. Germline lookup yields CDR1 GTSNPN and CDR2 SVGIG (reference sequence). The V gene end was trimmed by 3 bases and the J gene end by 3 bases; junction bases not matched to a gene: 5. CDR3 nucleotide sequence: TGTGCCTGGAGGCCTGGGACAGGGCCTAATGAAAAACTGTTTTTT. Its protein is CAWRPGTGPNEKLFF.

This chain connects TRBV29-1 to TRBJ2-4, with D perhaps TRBD2 (6 bases). V was trimmed by 3 bases and J by 0 bases, leaving 6 bases between them. The CDR3 contains 13 residues. The V gene's germline CDR1 is SQVTM and CDR2 ANQGSEA. The CDR3 loop is CSVDGGAKNIQYF. DNA for the CDR3: TGCAGCGTTGACGGGGGAGCCAAAAACATTCAGTACTTC. The variable domain in full, completed from reference TRBV29-1 and TRBJ2-4, reads SAVISQKPSRDICQRGTSLTIQCQVDSQVTMMFWYRQQPGQSLTLIATANQGSEATYESGFVIDKFPISRPNLTFSTLTVSNMSPEDSSIYLCSVDGGAKNIQYFGAGTRLSVL.

V is TRBV21-1 and J is TRBJ2-7; the table assigns TRBD2, which was not confirmed against the DNA. TRBV21-1 is marked as a pseudogene. CDR3 size: 15 residues. As DNA, the CDR3 is TGTGCCAGTACGCGAGGGAGGGCTACCACCTACGAGCAGTACTTC. Protein product: CASTRGRATTYEQYF.

The chain uses TRBV10-3 and TRBJ2-7; D might be TRBD1 (6 bases). The germline V and J ends were trimmed by 4 bases and 9 bases, with 13 bases remaining between them. Looked up from germline, CDR1 is ENHRY and CDR2 is SYGVKD. CDR3 size: 12 residues. The CDR3 sequence is CAISVQGRGQYF. The CDR3 DNA reads as TGTGCCATCAGTGTACAGGGTAGGGGGCAGTACTTC.

This sequence joins TRBV19 and TRBJ2-3; 11 bases agree with TRBD2. Trimming removed 6 bases from V and 2 bases from J; junction bases left unmatched: 13. From germline, CDR1 is LNHDA and CDR2 SQIVND (reference sequence). This CDR3 has 18 amino acids. CDR3 sequence (DNA): TGTGCCAGTAGCCTAGCGGGGGGCCTCACCTCCTACACAGATACGCAGTATTTT. The encoded protein is CASSLAGGLTSYTDTQYF.

This chain links TRBV4-2 with TRBJ2-3; no clear D gene. V was cut by 9 bases and J by 3 bases, with 7 bases left in between. CDR3 length: 11 residues. Germline V gives CDR1 LGHNA, CDR2 YNFKEQ. The CDR3 DNA sequence: TGTGCCAGTTCGAAGACAGATACGCAGTATTTT. Its translation is CASSKTDTQYF.

The chain links TRBV6-5 to TRBJ1-1; no definite D call. This CDR3 is 15 amino acids long. CDR1 and CDR2 (germline): MNHEY, SVGAGI. V lost 0 bases, J lost 1 base, and 9 bases lay in between. The CDR3 loop is CASSYSEGGNTEAFF. CDR3 coding DNA: TGTGCCAGCAGTTACTCGGAGGGCGGGAACACTGAAGCTTTCTTT.

The chain carries TRBV29-1 and TRBJ2-3; D remains ambiguous. Germline CDR1 and CDR2: SQVTM and ANQGSEA. The CDR3 covers 11 residues. V was pared by 3 bases and J by 0 bases, with 1 base between. CDR3 coding DNA: TGCAGCGTTGATAGCACAGATACGCAGTATTTT. It translates to CSVDSTDTQYF.

J is TRBJ2-3 and V is TRBV4-1; TRBD2 might be the D (8 bases). Between the trimmed V and J ends, which lost 4 bases and 8 bases, there was a span of 25 bases. Germline-derived CDR1 and CDR2 are MGHRA and YSYEKL. This CDR3 region has 17 residues. The DNA of the CDR3 is TGCGCCAGCAGCCCCGGGGGGGGCAGGGGGGTCTTAGGTACGCAGTATTTT. It translates to CASSPGGGRGVLGTQYF.

V and J are TRBV6-6 and TRBJ2-7, with D perhaps matching TRBD1 (6 bases). This CDR3 region has 14 residues. Germline values: CDR1 MNHNY, CDR2 SVGAGI (reference sequence). Trimming cost V 0 bases and J 3 bases, with 9 bases left between them. In DNA, the CDR3 is TGTGCCAGCAGTTACTCTCCCAGGGGCTACGAGCAGTACTTC. It is translated as CASSYSPRGYEQYF.

The chain recombines TRBV9 with TRBJ1-1, with D perhaps matching TRBD1 (5 bases). CDR1 and CDR2 from the germline V gene are SGDLS and YYNGEE. Trimming removed 5 bases from V and 4 bases from J, with 12 bases in between. This CDR3 region has 13 residues. The CDR3 coding sequence is TGTGCCAGCAGTCTACAGGTAACCACTGAAGCTTTCTTT. Translated, it gives CASSLQVTTEAFF.